A single sample gave rise to the 5 T cell receptor beta chains below, sequenced in a study of identical twins. TCRdb called the 5' RACE reads again in MiXCR, with one record for every CDR3 protein. The data hold 450,000 or so distinct CDR3 sequences, with about a fifth observed a single time. Sequencing input: naive T cells sorted from blood. These receptors came from a middle-aged man in good health.

At least ten counts were recorded for this clonotype. The chain links TRBV5-1 to TRBJ1-1; no clear D gene. Germline CDR1 reads SGHRS; CDR2 reads YFSETQ. This CDR3 contains 15 residues. Trimming took 2 bases from V and 4 from J, leaving 15 bases between them. The CDR3: CASSFSGQRGTEAFF. The CDR3 DNA reads TGCGCCAGCAGCTTCTCCGGGCAACGGGGCACTGAAGCTTTCTTT.

This clonotype was counted ten times or more. This chain links TRBV5-1 with TRBJ2-2; TRBD1 aligns across 7 bases. This CDR3 comprises 15 residues. Unmatched junction bases numbered 2, after V lost 0 bases and J lost 3 bases. The germline gives CDR1 SGHRS, CDR2 YFSETQ. The CDR3 sequence is CASSLDRGDTGELFF. The CDR3 DNA sequence: TGCGCCAGCAGCTTGGACAGGGGAGACACCGGGGAGCTGTTTTTT.

This clonotype was counted many times. This chain joins TRBV6-1 and TRBJ1-5; D gene unclear. The CDR3 contains 14 residues. The germline CDR1 and CDR2 sequences are MNHNS and SASEGT. V dropped 4 bases and J dropped 0 bases, with 7 bases sitting between them. The CDR3 loop is CASSASDSNQPQHF. The CDR3 region has the DNA TGTGCCAGCAGTGCGTCGGATAGCAATCAGCCCCAGCATTTT.

The chain has TRBV5-1 and TRBJ2-5, with 11 bases aligning to TRBD2. The CDR3 is made up of 14 amino acids. Trimming cost V 3 bases and J 5 bases; bases outside gene matches: 3. Germline CDR1 is SGHRS and CDR2 is YFSETQ. CDR3 DNA sequence: TGCGCCAGCAGCTCCCGACTAGCGGGGGAGACCCAGTACTTC. Translation gives CASSSRLAGETQYF. The full variable domain, with the rest looked up from reference TRBV5-1 and TRBJ2-5, is KAGVTQTPRYLIKTRGQQVTLSCSPISGHRSVSWYQQTPGQGLQFLFEYFSETQRNKGNFPGRFSGRQFSNSRSEMNVSTLELGDSALYLCASSSRLAGETQYFGPGTRLLVL.

This clonotype was recorded many times. The CDR3 coding sequence is TGTGCCAGCAGCCTCGGCCGGGACCTCTCTGGGGCCAACGTCCTGACTTTC. It translates to CASSLGRDLSGANVLTF. The V gene is TRBV6-1, the J gene TRBJ2-6; the D gene could be TRBD1 or TRBD2 (5 bases each). With 6 bases removed from V and 0 bases from J, the gap between germline ends came to 15 bases. Germline loops: CDR1 MNHNS, CDR2 SASEGT. This CDR3 has 17 residues.